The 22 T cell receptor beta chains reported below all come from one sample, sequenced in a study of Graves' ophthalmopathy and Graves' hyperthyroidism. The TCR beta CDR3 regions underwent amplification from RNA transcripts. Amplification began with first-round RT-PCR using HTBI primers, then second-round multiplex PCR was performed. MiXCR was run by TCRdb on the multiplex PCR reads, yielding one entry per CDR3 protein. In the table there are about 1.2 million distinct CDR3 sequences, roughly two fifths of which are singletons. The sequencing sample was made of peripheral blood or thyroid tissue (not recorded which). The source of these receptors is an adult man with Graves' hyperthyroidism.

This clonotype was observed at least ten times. The DNA of the CDR3 is TGTGCCACCAGCAGACGATTCTTT. Translating it yields CATSRRFF. The V and J genes are TRBV15 and TRBJ1-1; D is unclear. Germline lookup yields CDR1 LNHNV and CDR2 YYDKDF (reference sequence). This CDR3 is built from 8 residues. The V end was cut by 2 bases, the J end by 14 bases, with 3 bases between. The full variable domain, its missing parts supplied by reference TRBV15 and TRBJ1-1, is DAMVIQNPRYQVTQFGKPVTLSCSQTLNHNVMYWYQQKSSQAPKLLFHYYDKDFNNEADTPDNFQSRRPNTSFCFLDIRSPGLGDTAMYLCATSRRFFGQGTRLTVV.

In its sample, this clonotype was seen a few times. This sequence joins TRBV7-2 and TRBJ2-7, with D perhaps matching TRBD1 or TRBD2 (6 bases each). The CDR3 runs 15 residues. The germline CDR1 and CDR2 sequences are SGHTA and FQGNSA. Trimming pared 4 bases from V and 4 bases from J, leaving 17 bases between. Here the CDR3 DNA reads TGTGCCAGCAGCTCACTCGGGGGCGTAGGATACGAGCAGTACTTC. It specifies CASSSLGGVGYEQYF.

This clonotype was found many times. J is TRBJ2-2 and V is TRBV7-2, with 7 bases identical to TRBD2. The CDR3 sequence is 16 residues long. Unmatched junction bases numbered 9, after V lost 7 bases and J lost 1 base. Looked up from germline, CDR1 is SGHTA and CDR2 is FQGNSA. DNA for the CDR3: TGTGCCAGCACCCCAGGGAGGGCAGGGAACACCGGGGAGCTGTTTTTT. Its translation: CASTPGRAGNTGELFF.

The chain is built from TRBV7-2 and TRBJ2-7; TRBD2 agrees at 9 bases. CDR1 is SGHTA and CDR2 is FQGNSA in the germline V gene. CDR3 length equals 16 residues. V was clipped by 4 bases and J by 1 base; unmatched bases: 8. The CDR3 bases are TGTGCCAGCAGCTCCTCCGCGGGAGGGGGTTCCTACGAGCAGTACTTC. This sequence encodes CASSSSAGGGSYEQYF.

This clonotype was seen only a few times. CDR3 sequence: CATGSRQGVSEQYF. The CDR3 DNA reads as TGTGCCACCGGGTCACGGCAGGGGGTTTCCGAGCAGTACTTC. The genes are TRBV15 and TRBJ2-7; the match to TRBD1 covers 7 bases. The CDR3 sequence is 14 residues long. V gave up 8 bases and J gave up 6 bases; unmatched junction bases: 13. CDR1 and CDR2 from the germline V gene are LNHNV and YYDKDF (reference sequence).

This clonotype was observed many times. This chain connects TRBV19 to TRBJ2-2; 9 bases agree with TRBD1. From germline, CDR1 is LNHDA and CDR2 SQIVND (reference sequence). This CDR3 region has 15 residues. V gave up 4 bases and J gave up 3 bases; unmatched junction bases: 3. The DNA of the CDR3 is TGTGCCAGTAGTAGGGACAGGGAGGACACCGGGGAGCTGTTTTTT. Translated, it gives CASSRDREDTGELFF.

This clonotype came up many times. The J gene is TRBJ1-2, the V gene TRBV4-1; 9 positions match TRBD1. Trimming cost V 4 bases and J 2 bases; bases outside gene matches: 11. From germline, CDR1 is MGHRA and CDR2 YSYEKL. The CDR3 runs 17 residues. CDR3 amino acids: CASSPATSGTGNYGYTF. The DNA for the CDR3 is TGCGCCAGCAGCCCCGCGACCTCCGGGACAGGGAACTATGGCTACACCTTC.

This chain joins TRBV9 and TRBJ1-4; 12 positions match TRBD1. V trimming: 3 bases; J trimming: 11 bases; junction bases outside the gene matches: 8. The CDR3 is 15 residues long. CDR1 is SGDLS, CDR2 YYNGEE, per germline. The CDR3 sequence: CASSGTGTGGEKLFF. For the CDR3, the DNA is TGTGCCAGCAGCGGAACCGGGACAGGGGGCGAGAAACTGTTTTTT. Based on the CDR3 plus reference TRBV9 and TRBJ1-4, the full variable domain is DSGVTQTPKHLITATGQRVTLRCSPRSGDLSVYWYQQSLDQGLQFLIQYYNGEERAKGNILERFSAQQFPDLHSELNLSSLELGDSALYFCASSGTGTGGEKLFFGSGTQLSVL.

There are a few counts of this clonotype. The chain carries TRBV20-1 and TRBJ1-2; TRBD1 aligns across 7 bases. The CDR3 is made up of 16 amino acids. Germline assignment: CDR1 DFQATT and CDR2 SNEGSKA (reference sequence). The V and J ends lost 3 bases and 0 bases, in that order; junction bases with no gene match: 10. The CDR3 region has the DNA TGCAGTGCTAGGTGGAGGGGGCTTAAGGCTAACTATGGCTACACCTTC. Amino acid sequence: CSARWRGLKANYGYTF.

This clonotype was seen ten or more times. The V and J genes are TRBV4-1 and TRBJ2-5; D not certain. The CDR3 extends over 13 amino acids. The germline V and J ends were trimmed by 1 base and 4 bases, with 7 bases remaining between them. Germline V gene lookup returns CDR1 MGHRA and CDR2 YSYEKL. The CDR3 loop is CASSQVVAETQYF. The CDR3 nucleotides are TGCGCCAGCAGCCAAGTCGTCGCAGAGACCCAGTACTTC.

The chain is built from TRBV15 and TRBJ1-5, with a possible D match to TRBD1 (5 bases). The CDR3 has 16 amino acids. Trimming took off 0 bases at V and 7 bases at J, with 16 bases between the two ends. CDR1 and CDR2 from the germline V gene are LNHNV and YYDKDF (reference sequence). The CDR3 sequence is CATSRDAGQGRQPQHF. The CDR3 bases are TGTGCCACCAGCAGAGATGCAGGGCAGGGTAGGCAGCCCCAGCATTTT.

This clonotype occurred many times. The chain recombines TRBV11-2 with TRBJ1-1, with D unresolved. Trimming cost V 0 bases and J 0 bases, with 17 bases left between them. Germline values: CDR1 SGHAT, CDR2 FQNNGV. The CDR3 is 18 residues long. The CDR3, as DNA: TGTGCCAGCAGCTTAGATGGGTTGGCAGGCATAATGAACACTGAAGCTTTCTTT. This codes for CASSLDGLAGIMNTEAFF.

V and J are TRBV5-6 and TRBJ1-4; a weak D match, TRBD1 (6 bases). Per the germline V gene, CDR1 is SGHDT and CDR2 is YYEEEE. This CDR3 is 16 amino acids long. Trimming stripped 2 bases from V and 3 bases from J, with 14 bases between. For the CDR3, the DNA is TGTGCCAGCAGCTTCTACAGGGTAGGGGCTAATGAAAAACTGTTTTTT. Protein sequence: CASSFYRVGANEKLFF. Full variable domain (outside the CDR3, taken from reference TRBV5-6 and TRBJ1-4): DAGVTQSPTHLIKTRGQQVTLRCSPKSGHDTVSWYQQALGQGPQFIFQYYEEEERQRGNFPDRFSGHQFPNYSSELNVNALLLGDSALYLCASSFYRVGANEKLFFGSGTQLSVL.

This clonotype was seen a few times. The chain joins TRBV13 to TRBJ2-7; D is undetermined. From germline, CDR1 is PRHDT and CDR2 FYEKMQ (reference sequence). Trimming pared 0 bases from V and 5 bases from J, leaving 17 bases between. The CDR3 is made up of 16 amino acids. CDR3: CASSLGLSGYEHEQYF. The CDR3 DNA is TGTGCCAGCAGCTTAGGCCTGAGTGGGTATGAGCACGAGCAGTACTTC.

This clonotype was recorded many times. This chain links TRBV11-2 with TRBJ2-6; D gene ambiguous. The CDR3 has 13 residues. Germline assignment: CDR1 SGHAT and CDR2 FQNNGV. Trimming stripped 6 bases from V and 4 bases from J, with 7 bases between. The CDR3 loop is CASRTVGANVLTF. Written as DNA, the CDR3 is TGTGCCAGCAGGACGGTCGGGGCCAACGTCCTGACTTTC.

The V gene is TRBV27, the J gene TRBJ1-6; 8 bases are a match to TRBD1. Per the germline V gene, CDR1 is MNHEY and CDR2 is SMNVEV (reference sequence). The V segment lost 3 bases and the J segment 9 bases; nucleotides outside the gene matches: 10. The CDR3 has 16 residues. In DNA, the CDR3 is TGTGCCAGCAGTTTCTTGCCCGGACAGGGTAGTTCACCCCTCCACTTT. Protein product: CASSFLPGQGSSPLHF.

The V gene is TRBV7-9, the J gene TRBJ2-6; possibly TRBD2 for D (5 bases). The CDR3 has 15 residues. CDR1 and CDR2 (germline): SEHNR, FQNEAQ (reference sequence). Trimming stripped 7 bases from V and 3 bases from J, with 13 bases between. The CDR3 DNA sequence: TGTGCCAGCACCCTAGGGAGTGATGGGGCCAACGTCCTGACTTTC. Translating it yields CASTLGSDGANVLTF. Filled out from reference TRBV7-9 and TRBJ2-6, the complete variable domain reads DTGVSQNPRHKITKRGQNVTFRCDPISEHNRLYWYRQTLGQGPEFLTYFQNEAQLEKSRLLSDRFSAERPKGSFSTLEIQRTEQGDSAMYLCASTLGSDGANVLTFGAGSRLTVL.

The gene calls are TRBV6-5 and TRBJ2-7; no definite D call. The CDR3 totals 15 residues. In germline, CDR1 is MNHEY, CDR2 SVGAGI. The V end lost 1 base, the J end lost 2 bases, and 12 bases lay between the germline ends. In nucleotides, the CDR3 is TGTGCCAGCAGTTACTTCCCGAAAAGAACCTACGAGCAGTACTTC. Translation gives CASSYFPKRTYEQYF.

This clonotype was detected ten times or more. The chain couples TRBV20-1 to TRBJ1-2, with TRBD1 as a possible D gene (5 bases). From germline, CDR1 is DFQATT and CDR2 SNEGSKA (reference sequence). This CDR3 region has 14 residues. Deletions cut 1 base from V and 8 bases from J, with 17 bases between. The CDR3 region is CSARAGHTIWGYTF. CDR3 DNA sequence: TGCAGTGCTAGAGCAGGACATACGATTTGGGGCTACACCTTC.

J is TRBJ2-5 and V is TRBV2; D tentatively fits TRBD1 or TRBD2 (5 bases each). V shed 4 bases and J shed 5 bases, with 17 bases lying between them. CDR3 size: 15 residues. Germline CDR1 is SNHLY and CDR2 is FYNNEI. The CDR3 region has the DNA TGTGCCAGCAGTGCGGGGCAGGGCTTAGAGGAGACCCAGTACTTC. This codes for CASSAGQGLEETQYF.

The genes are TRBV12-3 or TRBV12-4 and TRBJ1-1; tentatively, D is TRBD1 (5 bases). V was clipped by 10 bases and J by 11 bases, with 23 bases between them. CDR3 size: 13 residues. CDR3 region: CANALEGYRRAFF. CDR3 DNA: TGTGCCAACGCCTTGGAGGGATACAGGCGGGCTTTCTTT.

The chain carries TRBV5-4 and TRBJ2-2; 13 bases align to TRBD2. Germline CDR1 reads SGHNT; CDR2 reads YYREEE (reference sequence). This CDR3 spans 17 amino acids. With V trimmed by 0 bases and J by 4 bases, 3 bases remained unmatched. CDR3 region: CASSLGTSGRSTGELFF. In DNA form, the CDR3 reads TGTGCCAGCAGCTTGGGGACTAGCGGGAGAAGCACCGGGGAGCTGTTTTTT. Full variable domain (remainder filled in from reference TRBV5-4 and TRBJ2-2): ETGVTQSPTHLIKTRGQQVTLRCSSQSGHNTVSWYQQALGQGPQFIFQYYREEENGRGNFPPRFSGLQFPNYSSELNVNALELDDSALYLCASSLGTSGRSTGELFFGEGSRLTVL.